Given below is one T cell receptor (beta chain) in context. The data belong to a study of patients and donors after allogeneic stem cell transplantation. MiXCR, applied by TCRdb to the RT-PCR reads, yields one record per CDR3 protein. The repertoire holds 16,000 or so distinct CDR3 sequences, with 25% to 30% as singletons. The germline V gene has CDR1 GTSNPN and CDR2 SVGIG (reference sequence). The germline V and J ends were trimmed by 2 bases and 4 bases, with 8 bases remaining between them. This CDR3 region has 12 residues. Specimen: blood, either unsorted or a sorted T cell fraction (not recorded which). This chain joins TRBV30 and TRBJ2-5; D unclear. The clonotype comes from a human donor who was either an allogeneic HSCT recipient or a stem cell or donor lymphocyte infusion donor (not recorded which). It is not recorded whose cells these are; they may come from a transplant donor. CDR3 nucleotide sequence: TGTGCCTGGAGTATACGCCCAGAGACCCAGTACTTC. It encodes CAWSIRPETQYF.